This T cell receptor (beta chain) was captured in a study of blood T cell repertoires in COVID-19 (TCRdb year 2020). As for the study more broadly: The collaborator samples originated in the United States, Italy and Spain and spanned the acute and convalescent phases of COVID-19. The prospective study material was composed of cDNA or gDNA derived from T cells, B-cell-depleted T cells, or PBMCs. Deeply sampled blood TCRbeta repertoires from subjects exposed to, actively infected with, or recovered from COVID-19 were included in the dataset. The repertoires were made available in a free public database intended to serve as a resource for research on the immune response to SARS-CoV-2. The samples were drawn from two sources: the first 160 participants of the ongoing ImmuneRACE study, and 1,000 to 1,500 subjects contributed by 6 global collaborators. Sample metadata almost always included a de-identified subject ID, COVID-19 status, age in years and sex. Where available, HLA class I and class II types were taken from metadata supplied by the sample provider and were not determined by assay-based typing. The paper as a whole reports these results and caveats: The amount of clinical and demographic metadata varied by source and participant and was provided uncurated.

TCRbeta CDR3 regions were amplified from genomic DNA by means of the immunoSEQ Assay, a bias-controlled multiplex PCR. On the study's bioinformatics: Nucleated cell counts per sample were estimated from amplification of reference gene primers within the assay. To quantify the absolute abundance of each unique TCRbeta CDR3 rearrangement, sequence reads were collapsed and filtered. Productive Simpson clonality was computed per sample as the square root of Simpson's diversity index over productive rearrangements. In TCRdb, the immuneACCESS table is reduced to in-frame sequences with V and J assigned. These tables do not hold every clone; where another copy was compared, an unresolved V gene accounts for under half, and the others remain unexplained. Clonal size and the V and J genes are those of that table, whereas D and trimming came from the DNA. For this sample the table gives hundreds of thousands of clones, of which around nine tenths were detected only once. Under 2% of the sample rests with the top ten.

In the prospective study, participants were about 18 to 89 years old, resided in approximately 22 geographic areas of the United States, and were enrolled through a virtual design. To assign participants to cohorts, the prospective study relied on clinical history that participants themselves reported in a screening survey and a study questionnaire. For ImmuneRACE Cohort 3, a participant was defined as recovered based on two consecutive negative NP/OP PCR tests, clearance by a healthcare professional, or resolution of symptoms. Mobile phlebotomists in the prospective study collected whole blood, serum and a nasopharyngeal or oropharyngeal swab from every participant. Over a roughly two-month period, participants in the prospective study had the option of providing additional blood draws and questionnaires. Prospective study blood samples were shipped either frozen or at room temperature before DNA extraction.

This clone has only a few counts. What antigen it recognizes has not been identified. Base quality data are lacking; no much larger clone is found one base away. The clonotype originates from a woman aged 50 to 60 who had recovered from COVID-19. Sample: PBMCs or T cells enriched from blood (not recorded which).

The CDR3 has the sequence CASSLGTTSTYNEQFF. The base sequence is TGCGCCAGCAGCCTAGGGACTACCAGTACCTACAATGAGCAGTTCTTC. The rearrangement combines TRBV5-1 with TRBJ2-1, with TRBD2 identical over 7 junction bases. The CDR3 goes from the cysteine to the phenylalanine over 16 residues. Only the CDR3 DNA is retained, 48 bases long and in frame from the first base. CDR1 and CDR2 are drawn from the germline V gene: SGHRS, YFSETQ. Trimming takes 4 bases off V and 2 bases off J; junction bases not matched to a gene: 9.